One and the same sample provided the 11 T cell receptor beta chains below, sequenced in a study of Ad26.COV2.S vaccination and SARS-CoV-2 variants. This table comes from immunoSEQ multiplex PCR, and its TCRdb copy is limited to in-frame clones, with some not included. Of about 140,000 clones listed, 86% are singletons. The sequences come from peripheral blood, collected after recovery from COVID-19. All receptors derive from a human donor who had recovered from COVID-19.

This clone was detected a few times. The chain has TRBV7-9 and TRBJ2-7, with no clear D. CDR3 size: 11 residues. Germline values: CDR1 SEHNR, CDR2 FQNEAQ (reference sequence). Trimming removed 5 bases at V and 2 bases at J, with 4 bases between. CDR3 in amino acids: CASSATYEQYF. The CDR3, as DNA: TGTGCCAGCAGCGCAACCTACGAGCAGTACTTC.

The V and J genes are TRBV9 and TRBJ2-2, with 11 bases matching TRBD2. In germline, CDR1 is SGDLS, CDR2 YYNGEE. Trimming removed 4 bases from V and 4 bases from J; junction bases left unmatched: 3. The CDR3 sequence is 15 residues long. The CDR3 spells CASSISGGGTGELFF. The CDR3 DNA follows: TGTGCCAGCAGCATTAGCGGGGGGGGCACCGGGGAGCTGTTTTTT.

The rearrangement uses TRBV3-1 (or the pseudogene TRBV3-2) and TRBJ2-3; D possibly corresponds to TRBD2 (7 bases). Germline CDR1 is LGHDT and CDR2 is YNNKEL (reference sequence). The CDR3 is 15 residues long. Deletions cut 4 bases from V and 0 bases from J, with 11 bases between. The CDR3 region has the DNA TGTGCCAGCAGCCCTCGGGGGGCGAGCACAGATACGCAGTATTTT. It is translated as CASSPRGASTDTQYF.

The chain recombines TRBV5-5 with TRBJ1-2; D not resolved. Trimming pared 0 bases from V and 7 bases from J, leaving 7 bases between. The CDR3 has 12 residues. Germline V gene sequence: CDR1 SGHKS, CDR2 YYEKEE (reference sequence). Here the CDR3 DNA reads TGTGCCAGCAGCTTGGCGGGGTTTGGCTACACCTTC. It translates to CASSLAGFGYTF.

This clone was detected once. The J gene is TRBJ2-5, the V gene TRBV11-2; D is possibly TRBD2 (7 bases). Trimming pared 0 bases from V and 2 bases from J, leaving 10 bases between. In germline, CDR1 is SGHAT, CDR2 FQNNGV. This CDR3 comprises 15 residues. CDR3 bases: TGTGCCAGCAGCTTAGACGGGGGGCAGCAAGAGACCCAGTACTTC. This gives the protein CASSLDGGQQETQYF.

The genes are TRBV3-1 (or the pseudogene TRBV3-2) and TRBJ1-2; 11 bases are a match to TRBD1. The CDR3 is 13 residues long. J lost 14 bases, V lost 5 bases, and 10 bases had no gene match. The V gene's germline CDR1 is LGHDT and CDR2 YNNKEL (reference sequence). CDR3 nucleotide sequence: TGTGCCAGCAGCGCCTGGGACAGGGGGTTAGTTACCTTC. Translated: CASSAWDRGLVTF.

The rearrangement joins TRBV4-1 to TRBJ1-2; D perhaps matches TRBD1 (5 bases). V was pared by 4 bases and J by 1 base, with 7 bases between. This CDR3 comprises 13 residues. Germline V CDR1 and CDR2: MGHRA, YSYEKL. The CDR3 region has the DNA TGCGCCAGCAGCCCCCAGGGTAACTATGGCTACACCTTC. It encodes CASSPQGNYGYTF.

This rearrangement joins TRBV2 to TRBJ2-5; weak D call: TRBD1 (6 bases). V lost 7 bases, J lost 5 bases, and 17 bases lay in between. Germline lookup yields CDR1 SNHLY and CDR2 FYNNEI. CDR3 length: 14 amino acids. CDR3 nucleotide sequence: TGTGCCAGCAATGAGCAGGGGAAAGGGGAGACCCAGTACTTC. Amino acids: CASNEQGKGETQYF.

Concerning this clone itself: Other DNA sequences in this specimen translate into the identical CDR3. The V and J genes are TRBV28 and TRBJ1-1, with D unclear. Germline V lookup: CDR1 MDHEN, CDR2 SYDVKM. CDR3 length: 12 amino acids. V was pared by 2 bases and J by 5 bases, with 6 bases between. CDR3 sequence (DNA): TGTGCCAGCAGTTTAAGGCGGACTGAAGCTTTCTTT. Translation gives CASSLRRTEAFF.

The chain links TRBV3-1 (or the pseudogene TRBV3-2) to TRBJ1-5; D gene unclear. Germline V CDR1 and CDR2: LGHDT, YNNKEL (reference sequence). The length of the CDR3 is 16 residues. Trimming pared 0 bases from V and 4 bases from J, leaving 13 bases between. Here the CDR3 DNA reads TGTGCCAGCAGCCAAGAGGGCGCAGGTAGTAATCAGCCCCAGCATTTT. This encodes CASSQEGAGSNQPQHF.

This chain connects TRBV6-5 to TRBJ1-1, with D perhaps TRBD1 (5 bases). V lost 8 bases, J lost 7 bases, and 11 bases lay in between. The CDR3 is 11 residues long. The V gene's germline CDR1 is MNHEY and CDR2 SVGAGI. CDR3: CASWRQGEAFF. CDR3 coding DNA: TGTGCCAGCTGGCGGCAGGGTGAAGCTTTCTTT.